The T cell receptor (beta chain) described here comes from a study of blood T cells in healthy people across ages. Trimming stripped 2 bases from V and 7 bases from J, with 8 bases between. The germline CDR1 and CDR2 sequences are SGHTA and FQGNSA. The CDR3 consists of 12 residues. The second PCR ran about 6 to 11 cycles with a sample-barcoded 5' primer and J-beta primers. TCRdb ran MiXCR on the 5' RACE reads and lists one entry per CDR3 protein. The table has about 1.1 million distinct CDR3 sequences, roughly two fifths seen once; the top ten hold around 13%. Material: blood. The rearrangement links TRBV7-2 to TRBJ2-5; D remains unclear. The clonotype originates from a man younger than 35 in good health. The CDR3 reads CASSLILGTQYF. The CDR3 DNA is TGTGCCAGCAGCTTAATTTTGGGGACCCAGTACTTC.